Presented here are 20 T cell receptor beta chains from one specimen sequenced in a study of CXCR3-negative and CXCR3-positive naive CD8 T cells. Through 5' RACE with UMI labels, the TRB cDNA libraries were prepared. TCRdb reprocessed the 5' RACE reads and stores each CDR3 protein as one record, lacking DNA. Found here are fewer than 90,000 distinct CDR3 sequences; the top ten clones hold approximately 0.58%. Regarding the study as a whole: TRB CDR3s were more hydrophobic in CXCR3-positive than in CXCR3-negative naive cells.

Their specific antigens are unknown. The source material was naive CXCR3+ CD8+ T cells from blood. Subset: CD45RO-CCR7+CD27+CD95- naive CD8+ T cells expressing CXCR3 (TNR3+). All receptors derive from a human donor in good health. Some clones in this sample may be carry-over from other donors' samples.

The chain couples TRBV15 to TRBJ1-5. Germline lookup yields CDR1 LNHNV and CDR2 YYDKDF (reference sequence). The CDR3 totals 15 residues. CDR3 in amino acids: CATSAGRNGNQPQHF.

The gene calls are TRBV4-3 and TRBJ2-1. The CDR3 has 17 residues. Germline V lookup: CDR1 LGHNA, CDR2 YSLEER. The CDR3 loop is CASSQVYPLTTYNEQFF.

V and J are TRBV29-1 and TRBJ1-1; TCRdb names TRBD1, which stays unverified in the absence of DNA. The CDR3 runs to 14 residues. The germline gives CDR1 SQVTM, CDR2 ANQGSEA. The chain's CDR3 is CSSQGANLNTEAFF.

V and J are TRBV12-3 or TRBV12-4 and TRBJ1-4. The CDR3 runs 14 residues. The CDR3 region is CASGYSDANEKLFF.

J is TRBJ2-3 and V is TRBV5-5. Germline lookup yields CDR1 SGHKS and CDR2 YYEKEE (reference sequence). The CDR3 runs 14 residues. The CDR3 protein is CASSLRIGEHTQYF.

This chain uses TRBV13 with TRBJ2-3; lacking DNA, the TRBD2 call made by TCRdb goes unchecked. Germline-derived CDR1 and CDR2 are PRHDT and FYEKMQ (reference sequence). The CDR3 runs to 16 residues. CDR3 in amino acids: CASSTLTSGGTDTQYF.

V is TRBV29-1 and J is TRBJ2-2; as DNA is missing, the TRBD1 call by TCRdb cannot be tested. This CDR3 has 14 residues. From germline, CDR1 is SQVTM and CDR2 ANQGSEA. The CDR3 loop reads CSARDSSNTGELFF.

The V call is TRBV12-3 or TRBV12-4, the J call TRBJ2-5. CDR3 length equals 14 residues. The CDR3: CASSLMVDKETQYF.

This sequence joins TRBV29-1 and TRBJ1-1; checking the TCRdb D call of TRBD1 is not possible without DNA. The CDR3 has 14 residues. CDR1 is SQVTM and CDR2 is ANQGSEA in the germline V gene. The CDR3 protein is CSVASWLGLTEAFF. Drawing the rest from reference TRBV29-1 and TRBJ1-1, the complete variable domain is SAVISQKPSRDICQRGTSLTIQCQVDSQVTMMFWYRQQPGQSLTLIATANQGSEATYESGFVIDKFPISRPNLTFSTLTVSNMSPEDSSIYLCSVASWLGLTEAFFGQGTRLTVV.

The chain recombines TRBV3-1 with TRBJ2-7; no DNA is available, so the TRBD2 call from TCRdb remains unchecked. Germline V gene sequence: CDR1 LGHDT, CDR2 YNNKEL (reference sequence). This CDR3 contains 16 residues. The CDR3 sequence is CASSQGEDFKSNEQYF.

The chain carries TRBV30 and TRBJ2-7; with no DNA, the TCRdb D assignment of TRBD1 cannot be verified. The CDR3 runs to 14 residues. Germline V lookup: CDR1 GTSNPN, CDR2 SVGIG (reference sequence). This CDR3 reads CAWSPDRNPYEQYF. Full variable domain (rest looked up from reference TRBV30 and TRBJ2-7): SQTIHQWPATLVQPVGSPLSLECTVEGTSNPNLYWYRQAAGRGLQLLFYSVGIGQISSEVPQNLSASRPQDRQFILSSKKLLLSDSGFYLCAWSPDRNPYEQYFGPGTRLTVT.

The chain employs TRBV28 and TRBJ2-5. This CDR3 region has 15 residues. Germline loops: CDR1 MDHEN, CDR2 SYDVKM. The chain's CDR3 is CASSLYEEWGETQYF. Supplemented by reference TRBV28 and TRBJ2-5, the full variable domain reads DVKVTQSSRYLVKRTGEKVFLECVQDMDHENMFWYRQDPGLGLRLIYFSYDVKMKEKGDIPEGYSVSREKKERFSLILESASTNQTSMYLCASSLYEEWGETQYFGPGTRLLVL.

The chain uses TRBV7-2 and TRBJ2-7; TCRdb selects TRBD2, and the lack of DNA leaves this call unchecked. The CDR3 runs 14 residues. From germline, CDR1 is SGHTA and CDR2 FQGNSA. The CDR3 sequence is CASSPVTSGYEQYF.

The rearrangement joins TRBV15 to TRBJ2-1. Germline CDR1 and CDR2: LNHNV and YYDKDF (reference sequence). The CDR3 totals 15 residues. CDR3 protein: CATSPPNLGYNEQFF.

This CDR3 reads CTSSLGPRASYNEQFF. The gene calls are TRBV11-2 and TRBJ2-1; no DNA is available, so the TRBD2 call from TCRdb remains unchecked. There are 16 residues in the CDR3. Germline assignment: CDR1 SGHAT and CDR2 FQNNGV.

The chain links TRBV27 to TRBJ2-2; TCRdb designates TRBD2, a call that cannot be tested without DNA. The germline CDR1 and CDR2 sequences are MNHEY and SMNVEV (reference sequence). This CDR3 is built from 14 residues. CDR3 protein: CASSSTSGAAELFF.

V and J are TRBV4-1 and TRBJ2-7. This CDR3 has 15 residues. Germline-derived CDR1 and CDR2 are MGHRA and YSYEKL. CDR3 in amino acids: CASSQERHWEYEQYF.

The chain has TRBV7-9 and TRBJ2-1. Per the germline V gene, CDR1 is SEHNR and CDR2 is FQNEAQ (reference sequence). This CDR3 has 12 residues. CDR3 sequence reads: CASSFGYNEQFF.

This sequence joins TRBV2 and TRBJ2-7; TCRdb picks TRBD1, but there is no DNA to check that call. The CDR3 is 13 amino acids. The V gene's germline CDR1 is SNHLY and CDR2 FYNNEI. CDR3 residues: CASRVGWGYEQYF.

The chain uses TRBV9 and TRBJ1-1; the D gene TCRdb calls, TRBD1, cannot be checked with no DNA. CDR1 is SGDLS, CDR2 YYNGEE, per germline. This CDR3 has 15 amino acids. CDR3 amino acids: CASSAEGAWNTEAFF.